Each of the 24 T cell receptor beta chains below was sequenced from the same sample in a study of cytomegalovirus exposure and HLA in healthy donors (dated by TCRdb to the late 2010s). The library was produced with the immunoSEQ multiplex PCR assay. The clones in this table, taken by TCRdb from immuneACCESS, are in-frame only. Not every clone is retained; where verified, under half of the shortfall comes from an unresolved V gene, and the cause of the rest is unknown. For this sample there are 150,000 to 200,000 clones; roughly 88% appear just once. Roughly 1.6% of the sample goes to the ten largest clones. Sequenced material: PBMCs. These receptors were taken from a woman younger than 35 in good health and CMV-seronegative.

This rearrangement joins TRBV7-6 to TRBJ1-5; possible D gene TRBD1, 6 bases. V was shortened by 3 bases and J by 2 bases, with 14 bases between the two germline ends. This CDR3 is built from 16 residues. The V gene's germline CDR1 is SGHVS and CDR2 FNYEAQ. Here the CDR3 DNA reads TGTGCCAGCAGCTTGTTTACAGGGAATGGCAATCAGCCCCAGCATTTT. Translating it yields CASSLFTGNGNQPQHF. Drawing the rest from reference TRBV7-6 and TRBJ1-5, the complete variable domain is GAGVSQSPRYKVTKRGQDVALRCDPISGHVSLYWYRQALGQGPEFLTYFNYEAQQDKSGLPNDRFSAERPEGSISTLTIQRTEQRDSAMYRCASSLFTGNGNQPQHFGDGTRLSIL.

This chain links TRBV6-5 with TRBJ2-7; 8 bases are a match to TRBD1. The CDR3 runs 15 residues. Germline CDR1 and CDR2: MNHEY and SVGAGI. V shed 5 bases, J shed 6 bases, and the junction held 12 bases outside the gene matches. The CDR3 reads CASSPRRTGPPEQYF. In DNA form, the CDR3 reads TGTGCCAGCAGTCCCCGGAGGACAGGGCCCCCCGAGCAGTACTTC.

This chain connects TRBV7-8 to TRBJ2-7, with 12 bases aligning to TRBD1. J was trimmed by 6 bases and V by 5 bases; bases with no gene match: 2. The CDR3 extends over 13 amino acids. In germline, CDR1 is SGHVS, CDR2 FQNEAQ. CDR3 protein: CASSLGQGAEQYF. In nucleotides, the CDR3 is TGTGCCAGCAGCCTGGGACAGGGGGCCGAGCAGTACTTC.

This rearrangement joins TRBV14 to TRBJ2-3; no firm D call. V was clipped by 4 bases and J by 4 bases, with 12 bases between them. Germline V CDR1 and CDR2: SGHDN, FVKESK. CDR3 length equals 14 residues. The CDR3 bases are TGTGCCAGCAGCCCTCGCAGGCTGCCAGATACGCAGTATTTT. Translation: CASSPRRLPDTQYF.

The rearrangement joins TRBV2 to TRBJ2-2; 11 nucleotides match TRBD2. V dropped 3 bases and J dropped 6; count of bases not matched to a gene: 3. The germline V gene encodes CDR1 SNHLY and CDR2 FYNNEI. This CDR3 is built from 15 residues. The CDR3 is CASSDSGGAPGELFF. The CDR3 DNA reads TGTGCCAGCAGTGATAGCGGGGGGGCGCCCGGGGAGCTGTTTTTT.

With respect to this clone: Other DNA variants within this sample encode the same CDR3. The chain uses TRBV29-1 and TRBJ2-7; the D gene is possibly TRBD1 (6 bases). Trimming stripped 4 bases from V and 0 bases from J, with 10 bases between. CDR3 size: 13 residues. The V gene's germline CDR1 is SQVTM and CDR2 ANQGSEA. The CDR3 DNA reads TGCAGCGTTGTAGGGGGTTCCTCCTACGAGCAGTACTTC. It translates to CSVVGGSSYEQYF.

This chain links TRBV6-5 with TRBJ2-1, with D possibly TRBD1 on 5 matching bases. This CDR3 spans 15 amino acids. Trimming removed 4 bases at V and 9 bases at J, with 19 bases between. Germline CDR1 reads MNHEY; CDR2 reads SVGAGI. The CDR3: CASSSQGLGSTEQFF. CDR3 DNA: TGTGCCAGCAGTTCGCAGGGCCTTGGTTCAACTGAGCAGTTCTTC.

The chain joins TRBV4-1 to TRBJ2-2; weak D call: TRBD2 (6 bases). Germline values: CDR1 MGHRA, CDR2 YSYEKL. CDR3 length: 15 residues. Deletions cut 7 bases from V and 0 bases from J, with 12 bases between. The CDR3, as DNA: TGCGCCAGCACCCTTACGGGAGCGAACACCGGGGAGCTGTTTTTT. This sequence encodes CASTLTGANTGELFF.

The V gene is TRBV7-3, the J gene TRBJ2-1; 11 nucleotides match TRBD2. Germline V CDR1 and CDR2: SGHTA, FQGTGA. The CDR3 runs 17 residues. J lost 1 base, V lost 3 bases, and 5 bases had no gene match. CDR3 sequence (DNA): TGTGCCAGCAGCTTCTTAGCGGGGGGGCCTTCCTACAATGAGCAGTTCTTC. Translated: CASSFLAGGPSYNEQFF.

This chain joins TRBV29-1 and TRBJ1-5; a weak D match, TRBD1 (6 bases). Germline loops: CDR1 SQVTM, CDR2 ANQGSEA. CDR3 size: 13 residues. Trimming pared 6 bases from V and 9 bases from J, leaving 18 bases between. The CDR3 reads CSVLGQPRGPQHF. CDR3 nucleotides: TGCAGCGTGCTCGGACAGCCCAGGGGGCCCCAGCATTTT. The full variable domain, in which reference TRBV29-1 and TRBJ1-5 provide the parts outside the CDR3, is SAVISQKPSRDICQRGTSLTIQCQVDSQVTMMFWYRQQPGQSLTLIATANQGSEATYESGFVIDKFPISRPNLTFSTLTVSNMSPEDSSIYLCSVLGQPRGPQHFGDGTRLSIL.

The rearrangement uses TRBV18 and TRBJ1-2, with TRBD1 matching over 8 bases. Per germline, CDR1 KGHSH and CDR2 LQKENI. V dropped 4 bases and J dropped 4; count of bases not matched to a gene: 14. The CDR3 is made up of 17 amino acids. The CDR3 nucleotides read TGTGCCAGCTCACTTGGGACAGGACTTACCGCTAGCTATGGCTACACCTTC. Amino acid sequence: CASSLGTGLTASYGYTF.

The CDR3 nucleotides read TGTGCCAGTAGTCCCCAGACAGGGCCTAATGAAAAACTGTTTTTT. It translates to CASSPQTGPNEKLFF. This sequence joins TRBV19 and TRBJ1-4, with 7 bases lining up with TRBD1. The CDR3 consists of 15 residues. Germline CDR1 is LNHDA and CDR2 is SQIVND (reference sequence). Unmatched junction bases numbered 6, after V lost 5 bases and J lost 3 bases. The full variable domain, completed using reference TRBV19 and TRBJ1-4, is DGGITQSPKYLFRKEGQNVTLSCEQNLNHDAMYWYRQDPGQGLRLIYYSQIVNDFQKGDIAEGYSVSREKKESFPLTVTSAQKNPTAFYLCASSPQTGPNEKLFFGSGTQLSVL.

J is TRBJ1-5 and V is TRBV9; the D gene is possibly TRBD1 (5 bases). The ends were cut back, 2 bases at V and 4 bases at J, with 7 bases in the middle. Germline V lookup: CDR1 SGDLS, CDR2 YYNGEE. This CDR3 contains 13 residues. CDR3 in DNA: TGTGCCAGCAGCGTGGGGCAAAATCAGCCCCAGCATTTT. Translation gives CASSVGQNQPQHF.

The chain joins TRBV7-2 to TRBJ1-4, with 9 bases matching TRBD1. Germline CDR1 SGHTA, CDR2 FQGNSA. With 5 bases clipped from V and 8 bases from J, the junction kept 9 bases outside the gene matches. The CDR3 runs to 15 residues. The CDR3 DNA is TGTGCCAGCAGCACCCGGACAGGGGCAGGGGAAAAACTGTTTTTT. It yields the protein CASSTRTGAGEKLFF.

The V call is TRBV7-2, the J call TRBJ2-7; 7 nucleotides align to TRBD1. Germline values: CDR1 SGHTA, CDR2 FQGNSA. The CDR3 totals 15 residues. After removal of 2 bases from V and 0 bases from J, the junction contained 4 bases not matched to a gene. DNA for the CDR3: TGTGCCAGCAGCTTACACTCAGGGGGCTCCTACGAGCAGTACTTC. Protein sequence: CASSLHSGGSYEQYF.

This chain uses TRBV13 with TRBJ1-2, with D unclear. Trimming shortened V by 1 base and J by 1 base, and 4 bases separated the two germline ends. Per the germline V gene, CDR1 is PRHDT and CDR2 is FYEKMQ (reference sequence). CDR3 length: 13 residues. The CDR3 spells CASSLAYNYGYTF. The CDR3 bases are TGTGCCAGCAGCTTAGCTTATAACTATGGCTACACCTTC.

This clone was detected only a few times. This sequence joins TRBV5-1 and TRBJ2-7; a possible D gene is TRBD1 (6 bases). Trimming took off 3 bases at V and 0 bases at J, with 10 bases between the two ends. Germline V gene data show CDR1 as SGHRS and CDR2 as YFSETQ. The length of the CDR3 is 14 residues. CDR3 sequence (DNA): TGCGCCAGCAGCTCCGGACAGTTCTCCTACGAGCAGTACTTC. It specifies CASSSGQFSYEQYF.

The rearrangement links TRBV19 to TRBJ1-5, with 10 bases aligning to TRBD1. The germline V gene encodes CDR1 LNHDA and CDR2 SQIVND (reference sequence). CDR3 size: 18 residues. The trim removed 5 bases at V and 5 bases at J, leaving 15 bases unmatched. CDR3 protein: CASSRSSTGQGYYQPQHF. The CDR3 nucleotides read TGTGCCAGTAGTCGCTCGTCCACGGGACAGGGGTATTATCAGCCCCAGCATTTT.

This clone was seen a handful of times. The CDR3: CASRQGALGEQYF. The CDR3, as DNA: TGTGCCAGCAGACAGGGGGCATTGGGCGAGCAGTACTTC. V and J are TRBV27 and TRBJ2-7; 9 bases align to TRBD1. Germline values: CDR1 MNHEY, CDR2 SMNVEV (reference sequence). The CDR3 runs to 13 residues. Unmatched junction bases numbered 6, after V lost 6 bases and J lost 6 bases.

The chain combines TRBV19 with TRBJ2-3; 11 bases fit TRBD1. The length of the CDR3 is 21 residues. The V gene's germline CDR1 is LNHDA and CDR2 SQIVND (reference sequence). After removal of 1 base from V and 2 bases from J, the junction contained 17 bases not matched to a gene. The CDR3 here is CASSIVVADSRTGGNTDTQYF. CDR3 DNA sequence: TGTGCCAGTAGTATAGTTGTGGCGGATTCTAGGACAGGGGGCAACACAGATACGCAGTATTTT.

This chain connects TRBV1 to TRBJ2-7; the D segment call TRBD1 is taken from the table without a DNA check. TRBV1 is classified as a pseudogene. The length of the CDR3 is 14 residues. CDR3 region: CTSSQVWDSGEQYF. The CDR3, as DNA: TGCACCAGCAGCCAAGTTTGGGACAGCGGCGAGCAGTACTTC.

The rearrangement uses TRBV11-1 and TRBJ1-1; unclear D gene. There are 11 residues in the CDR3. Germline CDR1 reads SGHAT; CDR2 reads FQDESV (reference sequence). V shed 7 bases and J shed 3 bases, with 6 bases lying between them. CDR3: CASTGYTEAFF. CDR3 coding DNA: TGTGCCAGCACCGGGTACACTGAAGCTTTCTTT.

Only a few counts were recorded for this clone. Other DNA sequences in this sample translate to the same CDR3. The chain employs TRBV5-6 and TRBJ2-7, with a tentative D call TRBD2 (5 bases). Trimming removed 1 base from V and 4 bases from J, with 6 bases in between. Germline CDR1 is SGHDT and CDR2 is YYEEEE. This CDR3 is 12 amino acids long. The CDR3 nucleotides are TGTGCCAGCAGCTTGCGGGGATACGAGCAGTACTTC. This encodes CASSLRGYEQYF.

V is TRBV11-2 and J is TRBJ2-7; D ambiguous. Germline V lookup: CDR1 SGHAT, CDR2 FQNNGV. The CDR3 covers 15 residues. Trimming took 1 base from V and 1 from J, leaving 11 bases between them. The CDR3 is CASSLGVAASYEQYF. Here the CDR3 DNA reads TGTGCCAGCAGCTTAGGGGTAGCCGCTTCCTACGAGCAGTACTTC.